This T cell receptor beta chain is drawn from a study of blood T cell repertoires in COVID-19. Using immunoSEQ multiplex PCR, the repertoire was profiled, and TCRdb retains in-frame clones only, with some absent. The sample shows 250,000 or so clones, roughly nine tenths of them seen only once. The CDR3 is 15 amino acids. The V gene's germline CDR1 is MNHEY and CDR2 SVGAGI. Germline trimming cut 5 bases from V and 2 bases from J; bases unmatched to any gene: 7. The sequenced sample consisted of peripheral blood. The receptor comes from a middle-aged woman who had recovered from COVID-19. J is TRBJ2-7 and V is TRBV6-5, with 9 nucleotides matching TRBD1. The CDR3 loop reads CASSPGTGYPYEQYV. In DNA form, the CDR3 reads TGTGCCAGCAGTCCGGGGACAGGGTATCCCTACGAGCAGTACGTC.